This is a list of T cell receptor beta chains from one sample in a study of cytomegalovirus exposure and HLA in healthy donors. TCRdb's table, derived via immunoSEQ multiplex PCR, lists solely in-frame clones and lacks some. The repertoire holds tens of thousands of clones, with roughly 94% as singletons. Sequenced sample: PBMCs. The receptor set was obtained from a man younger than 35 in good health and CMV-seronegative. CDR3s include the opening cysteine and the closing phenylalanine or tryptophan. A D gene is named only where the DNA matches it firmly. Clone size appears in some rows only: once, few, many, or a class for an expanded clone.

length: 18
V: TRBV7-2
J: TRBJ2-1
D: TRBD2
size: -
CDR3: CASSVGTSGVSSYNEQFF
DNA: TGTGCCAGCAGCGTAGGGACTAGCGGGGTTAGCTCCTACAATGAGCAGTTCTTC

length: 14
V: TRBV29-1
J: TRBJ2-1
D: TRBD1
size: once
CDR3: CSVEETGGWEEQFF
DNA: TGCAGCGTTGAAGAGACAGGGGGCTGGGAGGAGCAGTTCTTC

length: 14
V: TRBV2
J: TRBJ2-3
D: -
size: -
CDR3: CASNRGGGQDTQYF
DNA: TGTGCCAGCAACCGGGGCGGAGGGCAAGATACGCAGTATTTT

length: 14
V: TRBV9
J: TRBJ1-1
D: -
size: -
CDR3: CASSVGAMNTEAFF
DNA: TGTGCCAGCAGCGTAGGAGCCATGAACACTGAAGCTTTCTTT

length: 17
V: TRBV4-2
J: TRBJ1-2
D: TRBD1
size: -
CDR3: CASSLLTGGKTNYGYTF
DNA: TGTGCCAGCAGCCTTTTAACAGGGGGCAAAACTAACTATGGCTACACCTTC

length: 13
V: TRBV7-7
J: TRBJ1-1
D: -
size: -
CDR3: CASSRARNTEAFF
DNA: TGTGCCAGCAGCAGAGCCCGGAACACTGAAGCTTTCTTT

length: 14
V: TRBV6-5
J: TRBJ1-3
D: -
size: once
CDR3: CASSLQGYGNTIYF
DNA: TGTGCCAGCAGTTTACAGGGCTACGGAAACACCATATATTTT

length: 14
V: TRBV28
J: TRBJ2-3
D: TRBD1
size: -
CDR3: CASSFTGVQDTQYF
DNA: TGTGCCAGCAGTTTCACAGGGGTCCAAGATACGCAGTATTTT

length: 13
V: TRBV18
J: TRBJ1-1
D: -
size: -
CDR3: CASSPQGRTEAFF
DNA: TGTGCCAGCTCACCTCAGGGAAGGACTGAAGCTTTCTTT

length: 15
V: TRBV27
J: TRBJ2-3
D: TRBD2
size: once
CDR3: CASSTPGLASDTQYF
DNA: TGTGCCAGCAGTACACCGGGACTAGCTTCAGATACGCAGTATTTT

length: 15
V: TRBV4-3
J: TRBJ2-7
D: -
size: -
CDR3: CASSQDRTASYEQYF
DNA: TGCGCCAGCAGCCAAGATAGGACAGCCTCCTACGAGCAGTACTTC

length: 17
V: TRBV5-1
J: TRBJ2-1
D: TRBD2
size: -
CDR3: CASSSGTSGRAHNEQFF
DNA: TGCGCCAGCAGCTCCGGGACTAGCGGGAGGGCCCACAATGAGCAGTTCTTC

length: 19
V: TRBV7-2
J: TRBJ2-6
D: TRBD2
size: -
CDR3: CASSLEGRATVSGANVLTF
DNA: TGTGCCAGCAGCCTCGAAGGGAGGGCGACAGTCTCTGGGGCCAACGTCCTGACTTTC

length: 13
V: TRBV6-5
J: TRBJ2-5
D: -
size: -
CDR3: CASSPSRKETQYF
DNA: TGTGCCAGCAGCCCTAGTAGAAAGGAGACCCAGTACTTC

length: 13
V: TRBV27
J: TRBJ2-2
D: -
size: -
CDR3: CASSSRVTGELFF
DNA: TGTGCCAGCAGTTCCAGGGTGACCGGGGAGCTGTTTTTT

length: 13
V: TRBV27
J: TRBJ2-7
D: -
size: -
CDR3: CASSYTGMFQQYF
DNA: TGTGCCAGCAGTTACACCGGGATGTTCCAGCAGTACTTC

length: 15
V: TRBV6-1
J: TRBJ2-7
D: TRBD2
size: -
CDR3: CASSEQRERVYEQYF
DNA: TGTGCCAGCAGTGAACAGCGGGAGAGGGTCTACGAGCAGTACTTC

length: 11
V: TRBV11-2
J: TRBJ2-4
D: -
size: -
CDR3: CASTDGGIQYF
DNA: TGTGCCAGCACCGACGGGGGCATTCAGTACTTC

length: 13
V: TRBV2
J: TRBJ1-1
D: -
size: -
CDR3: CASSYAGRTEAFF
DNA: TGTGCCAGCAGTTACGCCGGCAGGACTGAAGCTTTCTTT

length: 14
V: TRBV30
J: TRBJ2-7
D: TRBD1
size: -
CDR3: CAWNMGQGSYEQYF
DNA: TGTGCCTGGAACATGGGACAGGGGTCCTACGAGCAGTACTTC

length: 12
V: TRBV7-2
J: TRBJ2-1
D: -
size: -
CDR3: CASSLEVQGQFF
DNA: TGTGCCAGCAGCTTAGAGGTACAGGGGCAGTTCTTC

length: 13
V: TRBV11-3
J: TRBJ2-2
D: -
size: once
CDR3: CASSLLNTGELFF
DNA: TGTGCCAGCAGCCTTCTGAACACCGGGGAGCTGTTTTTT

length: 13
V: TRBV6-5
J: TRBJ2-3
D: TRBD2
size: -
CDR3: CASGSGDRDTQYF
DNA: TGTGCCAGCGGTAGCGGGGACCGCGATACGCAGTATTTT

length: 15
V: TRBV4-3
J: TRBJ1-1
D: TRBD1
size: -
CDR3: CASSLTGQGNTEAFF
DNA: TGCGCCAGCAGCCTTACCGGACAGGGGAACACTGAAGCTTTCTTT

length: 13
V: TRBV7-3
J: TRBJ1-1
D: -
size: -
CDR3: CASSLSMNTEAFF
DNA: TGTGCCAGCAGCTTATCCATGAACACTGAAGCTTTCTTT

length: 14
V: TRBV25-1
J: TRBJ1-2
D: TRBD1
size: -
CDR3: CASSVAGGDVGYTF
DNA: TGTGCCAGCAGTGTAGCAGGGGGCGACGTTGGCTACACCTTC

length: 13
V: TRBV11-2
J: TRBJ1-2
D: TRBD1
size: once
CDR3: CASSFSQGEGYTF
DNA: TGTGCCAGCAGCTTTAGTCAGGGGGAAGGCTACACCTTC

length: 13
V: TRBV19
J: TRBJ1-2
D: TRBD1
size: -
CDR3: CASTEGARYGYTF
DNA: TGTGCCAGTACGGAGGGGGCGCGGTATGGCTACACCTTC

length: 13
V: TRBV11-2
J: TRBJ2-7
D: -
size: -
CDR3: CASSLREPYEQYF
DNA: TGTGCCAGCAGCCTACGGGAGCCCTACGAGCAGTACTTC

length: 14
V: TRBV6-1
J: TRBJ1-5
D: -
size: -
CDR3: CASSESGSLSTQHF
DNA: TGTGCCAGCAGTGAATCAGGGTCGCTCTCGACCCAGCATTTT

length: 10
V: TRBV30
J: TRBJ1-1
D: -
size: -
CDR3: CASQPREAFF
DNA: TGTGCCTCTCAACCCCGGGAAGCTTTCTTT

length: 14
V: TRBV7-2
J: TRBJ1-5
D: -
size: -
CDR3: CASSWTDSNQPQHF
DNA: TGTGCCAGCAGCTGGACAGATAGCAATCAGCCCCAGCATTTT

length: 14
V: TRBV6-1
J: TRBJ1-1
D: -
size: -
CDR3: CASSEQDTNTEAFF
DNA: TGTGCCAGCAGTGAACAGGATACGAACACTGAAGCTTTCTTT

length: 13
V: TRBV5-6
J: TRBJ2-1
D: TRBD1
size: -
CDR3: CASSPTGAHEQFF
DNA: TGTGCCAGCAGCCCCACAGGGGCCCATGAGCAGTTCTTC

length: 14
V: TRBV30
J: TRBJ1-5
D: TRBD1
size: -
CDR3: CAWSSDRANQPQHF
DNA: TGTGCCTGGAGTTCGGACAGGGCGAATCAGCCCCAGCATTTT

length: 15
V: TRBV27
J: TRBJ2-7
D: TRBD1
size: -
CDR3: CASSSLRQGSYEQYF
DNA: TGTGCCAGCAGTTCCCTCCGACAGGGGTCCTACGAGCAGTACTTC

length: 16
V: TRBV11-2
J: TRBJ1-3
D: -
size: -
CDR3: CASRRGGATSGNTIYF
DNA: TGTGCCAGCAGACGGGGAGGAGCCACCTCTGGAAACACCATATATTTT

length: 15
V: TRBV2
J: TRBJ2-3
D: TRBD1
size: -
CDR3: CASSGDREGTDTQYF
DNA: TGTGCCAGCAGTGGGGACAGGGAGGGCACAGATACGCAGTATTTT

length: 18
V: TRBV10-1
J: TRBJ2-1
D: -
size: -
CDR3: CASRTAGEATSSYNEQFF
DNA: TGCGCCAGCAGGACGGCCGGGGAGGCCACTAGCTCCTACAATGAGCAGTTCTTC

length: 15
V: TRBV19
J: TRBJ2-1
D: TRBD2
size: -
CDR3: CASRASGRAIYEQFF
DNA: TGTGCCAGTAGAGCTAGCGGGAGGGCCATATATGAGCAGTTCTTC

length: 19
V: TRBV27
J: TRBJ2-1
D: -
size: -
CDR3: CASTPRGAADSVVYNEQFF
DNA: TGTGCCAGCACCCCACGGGGAGCGGCAGACTCAGTAGTCTACAATGAGCAGTTCTTC

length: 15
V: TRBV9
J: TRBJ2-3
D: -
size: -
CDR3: CASSVGGSGTDTQYF
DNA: TGTGCCAGCAGCGTAGGAGGGAGTGGCACAGATACGCAGTATTTT

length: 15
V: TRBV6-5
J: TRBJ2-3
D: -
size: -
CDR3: CASSTLSGGADTQYF
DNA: TGTGCCAGCAGCACGCTTTCCGGAGGGGCAGATACGCAGTATTTT

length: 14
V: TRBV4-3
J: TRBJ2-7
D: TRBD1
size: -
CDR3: CASSQGGQGYEQYF
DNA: TGCGCCAGCAGCCAAGGGGGACAGGGCTACGAGCAGTACTTC

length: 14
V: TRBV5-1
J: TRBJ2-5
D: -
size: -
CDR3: CASSLVANQETQYF
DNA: TGCGCCAGCAGCTTGGTTGCTAACCAAGAGACCCAGTACTTC

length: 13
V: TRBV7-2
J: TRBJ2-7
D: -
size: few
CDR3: CASSFYSSYEQYF
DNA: TGTGCCAGCAGCTTTTACAGCTCCTACGAGCAGTACTTC

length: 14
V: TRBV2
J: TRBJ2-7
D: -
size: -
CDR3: CASSAGGAYYEQYF
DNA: TGTGCCAGCAGTGCGGGTGGAGCCTACTACGAGCAGTACTTC

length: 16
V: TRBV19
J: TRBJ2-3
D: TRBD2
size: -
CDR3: CASTPGLAGSADTQYF
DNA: TGTGCCAGTACTCCGGGACTAGCGGGATCAGCAGATACGCAGTATTTT

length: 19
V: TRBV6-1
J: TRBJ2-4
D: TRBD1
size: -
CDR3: CASSELPGQGLMGGNIQYF
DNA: TGTGCCAGCAGTGAACTACCGGGACAGGGTTTAATGGGGGGAAACATTCAGTACTTC

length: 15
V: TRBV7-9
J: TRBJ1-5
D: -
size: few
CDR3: CASSLDGQRNQPQHF
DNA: TGTGCCAGCAGCTTAGATGGACAGCGCAATCAGCCCCAGCATTTT

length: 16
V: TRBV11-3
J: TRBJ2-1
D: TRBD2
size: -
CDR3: CASSLELGGPYNEQFF
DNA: TGTGCCAGCAGCTTAGAATTGGGAGGGCCCTACAATGAGCAGTTCTTC

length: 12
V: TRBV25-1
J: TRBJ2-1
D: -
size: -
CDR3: CASMASVNEQFF
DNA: TGTGCCAGCATGGCGAGCGTCAATGAGCAGTTCTTC

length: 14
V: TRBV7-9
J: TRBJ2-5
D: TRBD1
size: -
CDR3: CASSRQGGEETQYF
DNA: TGTGCCAGCAGCCGACAGGGGGGAGAAGAGACCCAGTACTTC

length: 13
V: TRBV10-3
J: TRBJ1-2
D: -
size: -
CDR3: CAISRVEADGYTF
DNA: TGTGCCATCAGCAGGGTAGAGGCGGATGGCTACACCTTC

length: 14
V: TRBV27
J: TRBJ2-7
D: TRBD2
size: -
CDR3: CASSHSGGTYEQYF
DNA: TGTGCCAGCAGTCATAGCGGGGGAACCTACGAGCAGTACTTC